This T cell receptor beta chain was captured in a study of OX40 agonist ivuxolimab in advanced cancers. On the study more broadly: Those enrolled were roughly 80% male, with a mean age of around 60 years and ages from roughly 23 to 80.

A remark on this clone: Antigen: not known.

Findings and caveats of the study: Patients who responded partially at 0.1-3.0 mg/kg showed clonal expansion ranking among the lowest. Blood T cells, both CD4+ and CD8+, expanded clonally by week 6 at 0.1 to 3.0 mg/kg.

The assay was immunoSEQ multiplex PCR, and TCRdb's table has in-frame clones only and misses some. The top ten clones hold 1.5% to 2% of a sample with some 90,000 clones, about 89% of them seen once. The germline gives CDR1 SGHTA, CDR2 FQGTGA. Trimming removed 5 bases from V and 5 bases from J; junction bases left unmatched: 5. The CDR3 covers 14 residues. The sequences come from CD4+ or CD8+ T cells sorted from blood, collected in a trial of the OX40 agonist ivuxolimab. The V call is TRBV7-3, the J call TRBJ2-7, with 11 bases identical to TRBD1. This receptor was taken from an adult with an advanced solid tumor such as melanoma, head and neck, liver or kidney cancer. CDR3 nucleotide sequence: TGTGCCAGCAGCCCGTGGACAGGGGGCCACGAGCAGTACTTC. Translating gives CASSPWTGGHEQYF. The whole variable domain, filled in from reference TRBV7-3 and TRBJ2-7, reads GAGVSQTPSNKVTEKGKYVELRCDPISGHTALYWYRQSLGQGPEFLIYFQGTGAADDSGLPNDRFFAVRPEGSVSTLKIQRTERGDSAVYLCASSPWTGGHEQYFGPGTRLTVT.